This T cell receptor (beta chain) was found in a study of blood T cell repertoires in COVID-19. Study context: Samples of COVID-19 (acute and convalescent) were obtained from the United States, Italy and Spain. PBMCs, B-cell-depleted T cells, or T cells were the source of the cDNA or gDNA that made up the material.

As processed by the authors: The authors estimated nucleated cell counts from reference gene primer amplification. TCRdb's copy holds only in-frame clones and misses some; the assay was immunoSEQ multiplex PCR. V, J and clone size reflect that table, while D and trimming were determined from the DNA. In the table there are 150,000 to 200,000 clones, about three quarters of which are singletons. Germline assignment: CDR1 MDHEN and CDR2 SYDVKM. The CDR3 spans 15 residues. V was clipped by 3 bases and J by 6 bases, with 17 bases between them. Sequencing input: peripheral blood. The source is a man aged 60 to 75 with acute or convalescent COVID-19. This sequence joins TRBV28 and TRBJ1-2, with a weak D call TRBD1 (5 bases). The chain's CDR3 is CASSFGGRTTDGYTF. The CDR3 DNA follows: TGTGCCAGCAGTTTCGGGGGGAGGACAACGGATGGCTACACCTTC.